This TCR beta chain was observed in a study of blood T cell repertoires in COVID-19. Study as a whole: The cDNA or gDNA used as material had been derived from T cells, B-cell-depleted T cells, or PBMCs.

In the original processing: From reference gene primer amplification, estimates of nucleated cell counts were derived. Produced via immunoSEQ multiplex PCR; TCRdb's table is partial and in-frame only. D and trimming were read from the DNA, whereas the V and J calls and clone size are those reported in that table. This table holds about 230,000 clones, less than 85% found once. Trimming left V 3 bases short and J 3 bases short, with 3 bases between. CDR3 length: 11 residues. Germline V lookup: CDR1 MNHNS, CDR2 SASEGT. The chain links TRBV6-1 to TRBJ2-7; D uncertain. The sample consisted of peripheral blood. The receptor was isolated from a woman aged 70-85 years with active or convalescent COVID-19. The CDR3, as DNA: TGTGCCAGCAGTGACATCTACGAGCAGTACTTC. Translated, it gives CASSDIYEQYF.